This TCR beta chain derives from a study of tumor and adjacent non-tumor tissue in lung cancer. Germline values: CDR1 SGHNT, CDR2 YENEEA. The CDR3 is 14 amino acids. The sample holds one count of this clonotype. Its cognate antigen is unknown. At one of its ends the junction is not consistent with the germline gene, which may arise from a read error. TCRbeta libraries were built with three rounds of nested PCR, modified from ARM-PCR. TCRdb redid the calling of the multiplex PCR reads with MiXCR, one entry per CDR3 protein. Seen here are more than 75,000 distinct CDR3 sequences, about 80% observed once, and the top ten hold about 31%. The template was RNA from unsorted bulk tissue. The normal lung tissue was taken more than 3 cm from the tumor edge. Study-level points and caveats: Compared with tumor, normal lung showed significantly lower TCR diversity.

The specimen sequenced was distant non-tumor lung tissue. The J gene is TRBJ2-1, the V gene TRBV11-3; a weak D match, TRBD2 (6 bases). This sequence was found in a man in his 60s with small cell lung cancer. The CDR3 bases are TGTGCCAGCAGCTCCCGCGGGATAGACAATGAGCTGTCCTTC. This translates into CASSSRGIDNELSF.